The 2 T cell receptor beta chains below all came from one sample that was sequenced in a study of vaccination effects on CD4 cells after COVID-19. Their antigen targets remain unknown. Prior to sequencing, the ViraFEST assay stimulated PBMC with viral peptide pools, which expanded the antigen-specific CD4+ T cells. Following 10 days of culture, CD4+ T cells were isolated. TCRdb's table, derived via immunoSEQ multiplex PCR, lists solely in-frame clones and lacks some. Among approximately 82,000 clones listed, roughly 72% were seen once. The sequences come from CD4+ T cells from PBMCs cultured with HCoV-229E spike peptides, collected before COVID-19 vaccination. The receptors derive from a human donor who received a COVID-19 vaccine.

CDR3 in DNA: TGTGCCAGCAGCTTAGGACTATTGTCCTACGAGCAGTACGTC. Its protein is CASSLGLLSYEQYV. The J gene is TRBJ2-7, the V gene TRBV11-2; D possibly corresponds to TRBD2 (5 bases). This CDR3 comprises 14 residues. V gave up 1 base and J gave up 1 base, with 8 bases separating them. In germline, CDR1 is SGHAT, CDR2 FQNNGV.

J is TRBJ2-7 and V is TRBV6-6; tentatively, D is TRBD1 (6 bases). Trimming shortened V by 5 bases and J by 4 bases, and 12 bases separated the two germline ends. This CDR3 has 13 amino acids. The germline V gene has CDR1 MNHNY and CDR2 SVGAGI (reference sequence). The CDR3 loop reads CASSRQVRYEQYV. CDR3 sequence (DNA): TGTGCCAGCAGTCGACAGGTGAGGTACGAGCAGTACGTC.